The following is a TCR beta chain sequence with its context. Its specificity is unknown. The authors reverse transcribed all of the isolated RNA, so sequencing captured expressed TCRB transcripts. Assay: immunoSEQ multiplex PCR; the TCRdb copy retains only in-frame clones and omits some. The sample includes 300,000 to 400,000 clones, approximately 12% seen only once; the top ten take roughly 0.015%. Only one heparinised blood draw was taken per donor, and its volume averaged around 110 mL. Purities over 95% were achieved in all sorted populations. This record comes from a study of beta chain features in type 1 diabetes. Broader study findings: Diminished insertions and augmented deletions at VDJ junctions characterized type 1 diabetes patients. Moderate yet significant TCRB CDR3 shortening was seen in Type 1 diabetes patients in all four CD4+ subsets.

Germline CDR1 and CDR2: SGHRS and YFSETQ. The CDR3 runs 14 residues. J lost 3 bases, V lost 1 base, and 4 bases had no gene match. This rearrangement joins TRBV5-1 to TRBJ2-7; 7 bases are shared with TRBD1. This TCR was recovered from a woman between 18 and 30 years old with type 1 diabetes. Sequenced: naive CD4+ T cells from blood. The CDR3 spells CASSLPGQIYEQYF. The CDR3 nucleotides are TGCGCCAGCAGCTTGCCGGGACAGATCTACGAGCAGTACTTC. The whole variable domain, remainder taken from reference TRBV5-1 and TRBJ2-7, is KAGVTQTPRYLIKTRGQQVTLSCSPISGHRSVSWYQQTPGQGLQFLFEYFSETQRNKGNFPGRFSGRQFSNSRSEMNVSTLELGDSALYLCASSLPGQIYEQYFGPGTRLTVT.